Included here is one T cell receptor beta chain sequence, with context. The data belong to a study of blood T cell repertoires in COVID-19. The wider study: Italy, Spain and the United States were the sources of the convalescent and acute COVID-19 samples. PBMCs, B-cell-depleted T cells, or T cells were the source of the cDNA or gDNA that made up the material.

In the original processing: From reference gene primer amplification, estimates of nucleated cell counts were derived. Repertoires were generated with immunoSEQ multiplex PCR, while TCRdb's copy carries only in-frame clones and drops some. V, J and clone size are taken as reported in that table, and D and trimming were inferred from the DNA itself. This table holds more than 50,000 clones, around 83% found once. Sequencing was performed on peripheral blood. This TCR came from a human donor in a cohort sampled during active COVID-19.

The CDR3 DNA sequence: TGTGCCAGCAGCCCCCTGAATGGCCTCGGGGATACGCAGTATTTT. Its translation: CASSPLNGLGDTQYF. This sequence joins TRBV4-2 and TRBJ2-3; D remains unclear. Trimming removed 4 bases at V and 6 bases at J, with 17 bases between. CDR3 size: 15 residues. Per the germline V gene, CDR1 is LGHNA and CDR2 is YNFKEQ.